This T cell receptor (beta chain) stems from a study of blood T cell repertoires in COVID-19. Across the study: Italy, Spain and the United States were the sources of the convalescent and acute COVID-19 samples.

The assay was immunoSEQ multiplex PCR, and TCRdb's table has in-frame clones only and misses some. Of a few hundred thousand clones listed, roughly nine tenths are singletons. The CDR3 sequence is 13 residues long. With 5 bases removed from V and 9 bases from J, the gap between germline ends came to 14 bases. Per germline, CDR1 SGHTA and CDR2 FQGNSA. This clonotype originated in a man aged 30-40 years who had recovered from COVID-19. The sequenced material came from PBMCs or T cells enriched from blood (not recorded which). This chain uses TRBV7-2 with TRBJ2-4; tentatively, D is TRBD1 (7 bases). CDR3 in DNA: TGTGCCAGCAGCCCAGGGGGGTTGGGCATTCAGTACTTC. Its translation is CASSPGGLGIQYF.